At least ten counts were recorded for the clone carrying this T cell receptor beta chain. Original handling: From 23,224 to 690,600 TCRs were found per sample, with a median of approximately 96,000. TCRdb re-derived calls from the RACE reads in MiXCR, one entry per CDR3 protein. V and J calls and clone size were set by TCRdb, not the authors. The sample includes 110,000 to 150,000 distinct CDR3 sequences, about 11% of them seen just once. The time point: patch test 2, 6 weeks after DPC sensitization. Treatment meaning: therapeutic diphenylcyclopropenone sensitization with weekly scalp DPC. RNA extraction used unfractionated whole blood as the source of total RNA. The sample is drawn from a study of human T cells and chemical hapten exposure. Study summary: Patients, largely female, had alopecia areata, totalis or universalis. Per-sample TCR yield variability stemmed mainly from small pooled library volume differences.

Trimming removed 11 bases from V and 0 bases from J, with 10 bases in between. CDR3 length: 12 amino acids. The sequence was obtained from a woman aged 45-59 years with alopecia areata. Some clones in this sample may be carry-over from other donors' samples. The V and J genes are TRBV12-3 or TRBV12-4 and TRBJ1-1; TRBD1 might be the D (5 bases). The sequenced sample was whole blood, obtained in connection with sensitization to the hapten diphenylcyclopropenone (DPC). The CDR3 region is CAATGVNTEAFF. The CDR3 DNA reads as TGTGCCGCCACGGGGGTGAACACTGAAGCTTTCTTT.